The 21 T cell receptor beta chains given below trace back to one sample, sequenced in a study of patients and donors after allogeneic stem cell transplantation. TCRdb reprocessed the RT-PCR reads with MiXCR, giving one entry per CDR3 protein. The sample lists some 31,000 distinct CDR3 sequences; roughly a third were seen once. Material for sequencing was blood, either unsorted or a sorted T cell fraction (not recorded which). These receptors were collected from a human donor who was either an allogeneic HSCT recipient or a stem cell or donor lymphocyte infusion donor (not recorded which). It is not recorded whose cells these are; they may come from a transplant donor.

The chain couples TRBV29-1 to TRBJ1-1; TRBD1 agrees at 12 bases. This CDR3 has 16 residues. Germline V CDR1 and CDR2: SQVTM, ANQGSEA. With V trimmed by 2 bases and J by 7 bases, 11 bases remained unmatched. The CDR3 nucleotides are TGCAGCGTTGAATTCGTCCCGGGACAGGGGGCGGGTGAAGCTTTCTTT. As protein: CSVEFVPGQGAGEAFF.

This clonotype was counted between two and nine times. The chain is built from TRBV6-2 or TRBV6-3 and TRBJ1-1; tentative D call: TRBD1 (5 bases). The CDR3 sequence is 13 residues long. Germline V gene lookup returns CDR1 MNHEY and CDR2 SVGEGT. Trimming left V 2 bases short and J 6 bases short, with 10 bases between. The DNA for the CDR3 is TGTGCCAGCAGTTACGAGCGGGGGGCTGAAGCTTTCTTT. It codes for CASSYERGAEAFF.

The CDR3 DNA reads TGTGCCAGCAGCTCAATGTGGGCAGGCTATAATTCACCCCTCCACTTT. It yields the protein CASSSMWAGYNSPLHF. This rearrangement joins TRBV7-9 to TRBJ1-6, with D hard to call. The CDR3 loop spans 16 amino acids. The germline CDR1 and CDR2 sequences are SEHNR and FQNEAQ (reference sequence). The germline V and J ends were trimmed by 4 bases and 3 bases, with 13 bases remaining between them.

J is TRBJ2-7 and V is TRBV7-9; 7 bases map to TRBD1. Germline-derived CDR1 and CDR2 are SEHNR and FQNEAQ (reference sequence). The CDR3 length is 13 residues. Trimming removed 5 bases from V and 3 bases from J; junction bases left unmatched: 4. CDR3 nucleotide sequence: TGTGCCAGCAGCCAGGGACAGATCTACGAGCAGTACGTC. It yields the protein CASSQGQIYEQYV.

V gene TRBV7-9 combines with J gene TRBJ2-2; 10 nucleotides agree with TRBD2. CDR1 is SEHNR and CDR2 is FQNEAQ in the germline V gene (reference sequence). Unmatched junction bases numbered 15, after V lost 5 bases and J lost 3 bases. CDR3 length: 19 amino acids. The CDR3 DNA follows: TGTGCCAGCAGCCCCCCCTGGTGGCTAGCGGGAGAAGACACCGGGGAGCTGTTTTTT. This codes for CASSPPWWLAGEDTGELFF.

This clonotype was found a few times. This chain links TRBV12-3 or TRBV12-4 with TRBJ1-2; D gene ambiguous. The ends were cut back, 0 bases at V and 5 bases at J, with 19 bases in the middle. The CDR3 contains 17 residues. The CDR3 DNA reads as TGTGCCAGCAGTTTAGCTCCTTCGGGGTCTCGTCGTTATGGCTACACCTTC. Translation gives CASSLAPSGSRRYGYTF.

In nucleotides, the CDR3 is TGTGCCAGTTCCGGGCCCGAGGGGACACCCCTCCACTTT. Its protein is CASSGPEGTPLHF. The chain is built from TRBV7-9 and TRBJ1-6, with D perhaps matching TRBD1 (5 bases). CDR3 length: 13 amino acids. CDR1 is SEHNR and CDR2 is FQNEAQ in the germline V gene (reference sequence). The V and J ends lost 9 bases and 11 bases respectively, with 17 bases between them.

The chain uses TRBV24-1 and TRBJ2-3, with D maybe TRBD1 (6 bases). Germline CDR1 KGHDR, CDR2 SFDVKD. The CDR3 has 15 residues. Trimming shortened V by 1 base and J by 11 bases, and 18 bases separated the two germline ends. The CDR3 DNA is TGTGCCACCAGTGATTTAAGATTCCCAGGGGACCGGCAGTATTTT. Amino acids: CATSDLRFPGDRQYF.

The V gene is TRBV2, the J gene TRBJ1-4, with TRBD1 as a possible D gene (6 bases). The CDR3 length is 13 residues. Trimming cost V 8 bases and J 5 bases, with 12 bases left between them. Looked up from germline, CDR1 is SNHLY and CDR2 is FYNNEI. The DNA for the CDR3 is TGTGCCAGCCTCTGGGGGCCGAATGAAAAACTGTTTTTT. Its translation: CASLWGPNEKLFF. The variable domain in full, completed from reference TRBV2 and TRBJ1-4, reads EPEVTQTPSHQVTQMGQEVILRCVPISNHLYFYWYRQILGQKVEFLVSFYNNEISEKSEIFDDQFSVERPDGSNFTLKIRSTKLEDSAMYFCASLWGPNEKLFFGSGTQLSVL.

This sequence joins TRBV7-2 and TRBJ2-1; 7 nucleotides match TRBD1. The length of the CDR3 is 15 residues. Germline V gene sequence: CDR1 SGHTA, CDR2 FQGNSA. V shed 3 bases and J 6 bases; nucleotides not matched to a gene: 8. CDR3 DNA sequence: TGTGCCAGCAGCTTGGGACAGCACGCTCTCAATGAGCAGTTCTTC. Encoded protein: CASSLGQHALNEQFF.

This clonotype was counted only a few times. The CDR3 DNA is TGCAGCGTTACCCGGGTCCAAGCTAACTATGGCTACACCTTC. Residues: CSVTRVQANYGYTF. V usage is TRBV29-1 and J usage is TRBJ1-2; D call uncertain. The V end was cut by 5 bases, the J end by 0 bases, with 13 bases between. CDR1 is SQVTM, CDR2 ANQGSEA, per germline. The length of the CDR3 is 14 residues.

This clonotype was observed at least ten times. The V and J genes are TRBV10-3 and TRBJ1-1, with 8 bases identical to TRBD1. Germline-derived CDR1 and CDR2 are ENHRY and SYGVKD. The CDR3 has 14 residues. V was clipped by 2 bases and J by 5 bases; unmatched bases: 4. The CDR3 sequence is CAISEAGGVTEAFF. For the CDR3, the DNA is TGTGCCATCAGTGAGGCAGGGGGCGTTACTGAAGCTTTCTTT.

This chain links TRBV10-3 with TRBJ2-3; D might be TRBD1 (6 bases). The V and J ends lost 10 bases and 1 base respectively, with 12 bases between them. Germline values: CDR1 ENHRY, CDR2 SYGVKD. The CDR3 extends over 13 amino acids. CDR3 bases: TGTGCCACCACGACAGGCCGCACAGATACGCAGTATTTT. This translates into CATTTGRTDTQYF.

Concerning this clonotype: This may come from a read error, since a much larger clone is one base off. The rearrangement joins TRBV10-2 to TRBJ1-1; D not certain. This CDR3 spans 11 amino acids. From germline, CDR1 is WSHSY and CDR2 SAAADI. CDR3 loop: CATAKSQEALF. CDR3 coding DNA: TGCGCCACCGCGAAGTCCCAAGAAGCTCTCTTT.

This sequence joins TRBV18 and TRBJ2-7; TRBD1 matches 9 bases. The CDR3 is made up of 14 amino acids. V was clipped by 9 bases and J by 2 bases; unmatched bases: 8. The germline V gene encodes CDR1 KGHSH and CDR2 LQKENI. The CDR3 protein is CASRQGVGTYEQYV. For the CDR3, the DNA is TGTGCCAGTAGACAGGGGGTAGGGACCTACGAGCAGTACGTC.

The V and J genes are TRBV2 and TRBJ1-1; D is uncertain. The ends were cut back, 7 bases at V and 1 base at J, with 13 bases in the middle. In germline, CDR1 is SNHLY, CDR2 FYNNEI. The CDR3 is 14 residues long. The CDR3 nucleotides are TGTGCCAGCAACCCGGTTGGCAGGAACACTGAAGCTTTCTTT. Translated, it gives CASNPVGRNTEAFF.

The CDR3 is CASSQGWQELQETQYF. In nucleotides, the CDR3 is TGTGCCAGCAGCCAAGGCTGGCAGGAACTGCAAGAGACCCAGTACTTC. The chain combines TRBV4-2 with TRBJ2-5; D ambiguous. V gave up 1 base and J gave up 2 bases, with 14 bases separating them. Germline V lookup: CDR1 LGHNA, CDR2 YNFKEQ. The CDR3 contains 16 residues.

This clonotype was seen a handful of times. J is TRBJ2-3 and V is TRBV7-2; 12 bases fit TRBD2. The CDR3 covers 19 residues. Looked up from germline, CDR1 is SGHTA and CDR2 is FQGNSA. V lost 5 bases and J lost 0; bases outside the gene matches: 12. The CDR3 nucleotides read TGTGCCAGCAGCCGGACTAGCGGGGAATGGGTCTCTAGCACAGATACGCAGTATTTT. Amino acids: CASSRTSGEWVSSTDTQYF.

The rearrangement links TRBV27 to TRBJ2-1; TRBD2 matches at 10 bases. Germline V gene sequence: CDR1 MNHEY, CDR2 SMNVEV (reference sequence). With 4 bases clipped from V and 9 bases from J, the junction kept 6 bases outside the gene matches. The CDR3 sequence is 14 residues long. In DNA form, the CDR3 reads TGTGCCAGCAGTTACGTAGCGGGAGGATTTGAGCAGTTCTTC. It is translated as CASSYVAGGFEQFF.

This clonotype showed up many times. The gene calls are TRBV13 and TRBJ2-5; TRBD2 might be the D (7 bases). Germline CDR1 PRHDT, CDR2 FYEKMQ (reference sequence). The V end was cut by 0 bases, the J end by 1 base, with 12 bases between. The CDR3 runs to 16 residues. The CDR3 region has the DNA TGTGCCAGCAGCTTAGGAGGGGGGGCATTCCAAGAGACCCAGTACTTC. Translating it yields CASSLGGGAFQETQYF.

This clonotype was detected many times. The rearrangement links TRBV19 to TRBJ1-2, with a weak D call TRBD1 (6 bases). The ends were cut back, 2 bases at V and 8 bases at J, with 12 bases in the middle. The CDR3 totals 13 residues. Germline values: CDR1 LNHDA, CDR2 SQIVND (reference sequence). The CDR3 nucleotides are TGTGCCAGTAGTATAAATAAGGGGGACGGCTACACCTTC. The encoded protein is CASSINKGDGYTF.